The clone carrying this T cell receptor (beta chain) turned up a few times. This entry is derived from a study of post-analysis software for immune sequencing data. Unique molecular identifiers were built into the TCR beta cDNA libraries. TCRdb processed the PCR reads anew with MiXCR; each CDR3 protein has one entry. The sample shows about 430,000 distinct CDR3 sequences, roughly 38% of them seen only once. Material: blood. This receptor was obtained from a girl aged 2 to 9 with multiple sclerosis.

CDR3 in DNA: TGCGCCAGCAGCCAAGTTCGCAATGAGCAGTTCTTC. It encodes CASSQVRNEQFF. The V and J genes are TRBV4-1 and TRBJ2-1; D remains ambiguous. This CDR3 is 12 amino acids long. V dropped 1 base and J dropped 6 bases, with 4 bases sitting between them. CDR1 and CDR2 (germline): MGHRA, YSYEKL.